This T cell receptor (beta chain) was captured by sequencing in a study of brain metastases from non-small cell lung cancer. The CDR3 covers 11 residues. With 3 bases removed from V and 2 bases from J, the gap between germline ends came to 2 bases. In germline, CDR1 is SGHDN, CDR2 FVKESK. TCRdb keeps only in-frame clones here, not all; method: immunoSEQ multiplex PCR. The table includes more than 4,000 clones, around 85% detected once. Overall study results and limits: Brain metastases had lower T-cell infiltration than primary tumors. T-cell clones appeared expanded in around 60% of brain metastases relative to matched primary tumors.

On this clone itself: Its matching antigen is unknown.

The sample was primary lung tumor tissue. This chain connects TRBV14 to TRBJ2-7; D uncertain. This clonotype was sampled from a donor over 35 with non-small cell lung cancer. The CDR3 region is CASSHTYEQYF. The CDR3 DNA is TGTGCCAGCAGCCATACCTACGAGCAGTACTTC.